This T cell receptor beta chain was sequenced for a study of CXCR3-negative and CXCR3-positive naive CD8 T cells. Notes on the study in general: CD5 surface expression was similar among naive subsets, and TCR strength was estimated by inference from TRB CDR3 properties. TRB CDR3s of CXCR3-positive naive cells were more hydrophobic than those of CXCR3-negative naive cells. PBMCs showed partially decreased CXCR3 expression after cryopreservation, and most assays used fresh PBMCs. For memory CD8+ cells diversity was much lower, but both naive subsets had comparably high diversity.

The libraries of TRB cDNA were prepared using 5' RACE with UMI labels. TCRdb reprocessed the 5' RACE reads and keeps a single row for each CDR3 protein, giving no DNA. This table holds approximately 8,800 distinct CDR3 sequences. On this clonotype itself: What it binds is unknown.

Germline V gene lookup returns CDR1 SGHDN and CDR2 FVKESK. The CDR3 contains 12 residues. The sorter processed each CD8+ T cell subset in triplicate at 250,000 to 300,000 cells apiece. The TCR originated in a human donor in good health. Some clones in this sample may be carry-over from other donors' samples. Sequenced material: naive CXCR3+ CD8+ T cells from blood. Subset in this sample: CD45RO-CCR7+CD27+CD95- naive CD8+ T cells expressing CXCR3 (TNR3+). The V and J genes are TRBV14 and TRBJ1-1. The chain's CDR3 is CASSSTWSEAFF.